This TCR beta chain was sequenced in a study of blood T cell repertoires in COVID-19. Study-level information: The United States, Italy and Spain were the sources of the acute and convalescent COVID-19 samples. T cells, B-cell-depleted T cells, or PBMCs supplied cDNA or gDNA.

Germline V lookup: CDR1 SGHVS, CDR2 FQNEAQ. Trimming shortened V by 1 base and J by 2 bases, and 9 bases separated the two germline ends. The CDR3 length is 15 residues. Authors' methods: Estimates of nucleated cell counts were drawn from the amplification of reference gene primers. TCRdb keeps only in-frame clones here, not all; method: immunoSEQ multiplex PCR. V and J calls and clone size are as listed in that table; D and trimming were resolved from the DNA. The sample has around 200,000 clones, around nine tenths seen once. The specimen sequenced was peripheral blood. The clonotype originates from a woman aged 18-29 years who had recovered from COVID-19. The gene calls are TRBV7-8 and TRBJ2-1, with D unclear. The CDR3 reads CASSLGIATYNEQFF. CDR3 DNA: TGTGCCAGCAGCTTAGGGATAGCAACCTACAATGAGCAGTTCTTC.